A selection of T cell receptor beta chains follows, all from one sample in a study of blood T cell repertoires in COVID-19. The protocol was immunoSEQ multiplex PCR, while the TCRdb copy is restricted to in-frame clones and leaves out a portion. Of 100,000 to 150,000 clones listed, around nine tenths are singletons. The specimen was peripheral blood. These receptors were obtained from a woman between 50 and 59 years old with acute or convalescent COVID-19. The CDR3 runs from the conserved cysteine through the conserved F or W. The order of the fields is D gene, V gene, J gene, clone size, CDR3 protein, CDR3 DNA. D genes are given only for firm matches. Not every row has a clone size; where given, it reads once, few, many or a size class.

TRBD1	TRBV30	TRBJ2-5	-	CAWSSPGTGMQTQYF	TGTGCCTGGAGTTCCCCCGGGACAGGGATGCAGACCCAGTACTTC
-	TRBV5-4	TRBJ1-1	-	CASSFTVNTEAFF	TGTGCCAGCAGCTTCACAGTCAACACTGAAGCTTTCTTT
TRBD1	TRBV30	TRBJ1-2	-	CACRRQGGANYGYTF	TGTGCCTGCAGACGACAGGGGGGAGCTAACTATGGCTACACCTTC
TRBD2	TRBV11-2	TRBJ2-7	-	CASSLGTSGRGYEQYF	TGTGCCAGCAGCCTCGGGACTAGCGGGAGGGGCTACGAGCAGTACTTC
-	TRBV7-9	TRBJ1-2	-	CASSLLGQDYGYTF	TGTGCCAGCAGCTTGCTGGGGCAGGACTATGGCTACACCTTC
TRBD2	TRBV6-2/TRBV6-3	TRBJ2-1	-	CASSQGLAGHEQFF	TGTGCCAGCAGTCAGGGACTAGCTGGGCATGAGCAGTTCTTC
TRBD2	TRBV19	TRBJ2-1	-	CASSLGLAPNEQFF	TGTGCCAGTAGCCTGGGACTAGCCCCCAATGAGCAGTTCTTC
TRBD1	TRBV5-1	TRBJ1-2	-	CASSSAPGQGISNYGYTF	TGCGCCAGCAGCTCAGCCCCGGGACAGGGGATTTCTAACTATGGCTACACCTTC
-	TRBV19	TRBJ1-2	once	CASRQGRGYTF	TGTGCCAGTAGACAGGGCCGAGGCTACACCTTC
TRBD2	TRBV6-2/TRBV6-3	TRBJ2-3	once	CASSSERGETDTQYF	TGTGCCAGCAGTTCAGAGCGGGGGGAAACAGATACGCAGTATTTT
TRBD1	TRBV5-1	TRBJ2-1	-	CASTTTGGGYNEQFF	TGCGCCAGCACCACCACAGGGGGCGGCTACAATGAGCAGTTCTTC
TRBD2	TRBV6-2/TRBV6-3	TRBJ2-1	-	CASSYSGGGAFEQFF	TGTGCCAGCAGTTACTCGGGCGGGGGGGCATTTGAGCAGTTCTTC
TRBD2	TRBV10-1	TRBJ2-2	once	CASSGAGTGELFF	TGCGCCAGCAGTGGAGCGGGGACCGGGGAGCTGTTTTTT
-	TRBV27	TRBJ2-1	-	CASSLMVATYNEQFF	TGTGCCAGCAGTTTAATGGTAGCCACCTACAATGAGCAGTTCTTC
-	TRBV7-9	TRBJ1-4	-	CASSLVDSANEKLFF	TGTGCCAGCAGCTTAGTGGACAGTGCTAATGAAAAACTGTTTTTT